A selection of T cell receptor beta chains follows, all from one sample in a study of response to subunit inactivated influenza vaccine. TCRdb reprocessed the RT-PCR reads via MiXCR and lists one record per CDR3 protein. This table has about 190,000 distinct CDR3 sequences, approximately 15% appearing once. Sequencing used CD8+ T cells sorted from PBMCs, obtained approximately 5 days after vaccination. The source of these receptors is a man aged 50-59 years who received an inactivated influenza vaccine. Both conserved end residues are part of each CDR3. D genes are given only for firm matches. Clone size, where shown, is once, few, many, or a class for clones that have expanded.

CDR3,DNA,V,J,size,D
CATSTRDREAYEQYF,TGTGCCACCAGCACCCGGGACAGGGAAGCCTACGAGCAGTACTTC,TRBV15,TRBJ2-7,.,TRBD1
CSARDVLARGNEQFF,TGCAGTGCTAGAGATGTGTTAGCGAGGGGGAATGAGCAGTTCTTC,TRBV20-1,TRBJ2-1,.,.
CASSQDSGPSLFANEQFF,TGTGCCAGCAGCCAAGATTCGGGACCATCTCTTTTCGCCAATGAGCAGTTCTTC,TRBV14,TRBJ2-1,many,.
CASSFGGASSYNEQFF,TGTGCCAGCAGCTTTGGCGGGGCGAGCTCCTACAATGAGCAGTTCTTC,TRBV7-9,TRBJ2-1,few,.
CASSPSTSFGGELFF,TGTGCCAGCTCACCATCGACTAGCTTCGGCGGGGAGCTGTTTTTT,TRBV18,TRBJ2-2,.,TRBD2
CSASGDSPNSGANVLTF,TGCAGTGCTTCTGGGGACAGTCCCAACTCTGGGGCCAACGTCCTGACTTTC,TRBV20-1,TRBJ2-6,few,TRBD1
CASSLSGQGLAVLHF,TGTGCCAGCAGCTTATCGGGACAGGGCCTCGCGGTCCTCCACTTT,TRBV7-9,TRBJ1-6,.,TRBD1
CASSLESGAGETQYF,TGTGCCAGCAGCTTAGAGTCGGGGGCCGGGGAGACCCAGTACTTC,TRBV11-2,TRBJ2-5,.,.
CASSGTGAYTEAFF,TGTGCCAGCAGCGGGACCGGGGCCTACACTGAAGCTTTCTTT,TRBV7-9,TRBJ1-1,many,.
CASSFGSDTQYF,TGTGCCAGCAGCTTCGGGTCAGATACGCAGTATTTT,TRBV7-9,TRBJ2-3,few,.
CASSLGDSSFVYEQYF,TGTGCCAGCAGCTTAGGGGATTCTAGCTTCGTCTACGAGCAGTACTTC,TRBV7-2,TRBJ2-7,few,.
CASGFPGRNGEQYF,TGTGCCAGCGGTTTCCCGGGCCGCAACGGGGAGCAGTACTTC,TRBV6-2/TRBV6-3,TRBJ2-7,.,.
CSVDQGLPEAFF,TGCAGCGTTGATCAGGGGCTCCCTGAAGCTTTCTTT,TRBV29-1,TRBJ1-1,.,.
CASSSTSGVETQYF,TGTGCCAGCAGTTCGACTAGCGGGGTAGAGACCCAGTACTTC,TRBV6-2/TRBV6-3,TRBJ2-5,.,TRBD2
CASSLGEGAGTEAFF,TGCGCCAGCAGCTTGGGTGAGGGGGCTGGCACTGAAGCTTTCTTT,TRBV5-1,TRBJ1-1,.,TRBD1
CASRRDSYIYEQYF,TGTGCCAGCCGACGGGACAGTTATATTTACGAGCAGTACTTC,TRBV27,TRBJ2-7,.,TRBD1
CASSLGVIYGYTF,TGTGCCAGCAGTTTAGGTGTCATCTATGGCTACACCTTC,TRBV12-3/TRBV12-4,TRBJ1-2,few,.
CASRSAGTSYNEQFF,TGCGCCAGCAGGAGCGCGGGAACCTCCTACAATGAGCAGTTCTTC,TRBV10-2,TRBJ2-1,.,.
CASSVAGGRGGETQYF,TGTGCCAGCAGCGTAGCGGGGGGGCGTGGCGGGGAGACCCAGTACTTC,TRBV27,TRBJ2-5,.,TRBD2
CASSRPSGGAEETQYF,TGTGCCAGCAGCCGCCCTAGCGGGGGGGCGGAAGAGACCCAGTACTTC,TRBV7-9,TRBJ2-5,few,TRBD2
CATSRGRVLGNYEQYF,TGTGCCACCAGCAGAGGCAGGGTTTTGGGTAACTACGAGCAGTACTTC,TRBV15,TRBJ2-7,few,.
CATSRDGQGDEQYF,TGTGCCACCAGCAGAGATGGCCAAGGGGACGAGCAGTACTTC,TRBV15,TRBJ2-7,few,.
CASSLRALADTYEQYF,TGTGCCAGCAGCCTCAGGGCCCTAGCGGATACCTACGAGCAGTACTTC,TRBV7-2,TRBJ2-7,few,TRBD2
CASSAGLRLVKETEAFF,TGTGCCAGCAGTGCGGGACTTAGATTGGTTAAGGAGACTGAAGCTTTCTTT,TRBV28,TRBJ1-1,few,.
CSVPRYGLNGYTF,TGCAGCGTCCCGCGGTATGGGTTGAATGGCTACACCTTC,TRBV29-1,TRBJ1-2,few,.
CASSFLRSSGPDTQYF,TGTGCCAGCAGTTTTCTTCGGTCTAGCGGGCCAGATACGCAGTATTTT,TRBV27,TRBJ2-3,few,TRBD2
CASSYGQGEYEQYF,TGTGCCAGCAGTTACGGACAGGGGGAATACGAGCAGTACTTC,TRBV6-5,TRBJ2-7,few,TRBD1
CASSPGGLMNNEQFF,TGTGCCAGCAGCCCCGGCGGTTTGATGAACAATGAGCAGTTCTTC,TRBV13,TRBJ2-1,.,.
CASSSRQGIYEQYF,TGTGCCAGCAGCAGCCGACAGGGGATCTACGAGCAGTACTTC,TRBV14,TRBJ2-7,.,TRBD1
CASSFAGLAYEQYF,TGTGCCAGCAGTTTTGCGGGACTGGCCTACGAGCAGTACTTC,TRBV12-3/TRBV12-4,TRBJ2-7,few,.
CASSLRAGTDTQYF,TGTGCCAGCAGCTTACGGGCAGGCACAGATACGCAGTATTTT,TRBV7-9,TRBJ2-3,few,.
CSASGGPDNANTEAFF,TGCAGTGCTAGTGGAGGGCCGGACAACGCGAACACTGAAGCTTTCTTT,TRBV20-1,TRBJ1-1,few,.
CSVEDGDRGLYEQYF,TGCAGCGTTGAAGATGGGGACAGGGGTCTCTACGAGCAGTACTTC,TRBV29-1,TRBJ2-7,few,TRBD1
CASSPHSTSGAGELFF,TGCGCCAGCAGCCCTCATTCGACTAGCGGGGCCGGGGAGCTGTTTTTT,TRBV4-3,TRBJ2-2,.,TRBD2
CASRIGASINYGYTF,TGCGCCAGCAGGATAGGGGCTTCCATTAACTATGGCTACACCTTC,TRBV5-1,TRBJ1-2,few,.
CSAIGEGQPQHF,TGCAGTGCTATAGGGGAAGGGCAGCCCCAGCATTTT,TRBV20-1,TRBJ1-5,.,.
CSAYDGLSYEQYF,TGCAGTGCCTATGACGGACTCTCCTACGAGCAGTACTTC,TRBV20-1,TRBJ2-7,.,.
CASSGVDRGHGQFF,TGTGCCAGCAGCGGGGTGGACAGGGGCCATGGGCAGTTCTTC,TRBV5-6,TRBJ2-1,.,TRBD1
CSARDLLAGYNEQFF,TGCAGTGCTAGAGATCTGCTAGCGGGGTACAATGAGCAGTTCTTC,TRBV20-1,TRBJ2-1,few,TRBD2